Following are 2 T cell receptor beta chains from one sample sequenced in a study of T-cell reconstitution after alpha-beta-depleted transplantation in children. The authors prepared the TCRbeta library with unique molecular identifiers. TCRdb re-called the PCR reads with MiXCR, one entry per CDR3 protein. The sample has about 200,000 distinct CDR3 sequences, around 8.4% seen once. Sample: PBMCs, mostly from graft donor cells, taken 360 days after TCRalphabeta/CD19-depleted stem cell transplant. The receptors come from a male patient under 10 years old who had a stem cell transplant for acute myeloid leukemia, so the T cells may come from the graft donor.

Ten or more counts support this clonotype. The chain combines TRBV12-3 or TRBV12-4 with TRBJ2-7; 10 nucleotides agree with TRBD2. V shed 3 bases and J 5 bases; nucleotides not matched to a gene: 7. The CDR3 has 15 residues. The CDR3 is CASSLTASGSHEQYF. CDR3 coding DNA: TGTGCCAGCAGTTTGACGGCTAGCGGGAGTCACGAGCAGTACTTC.

This clonotype was seen only a few times. The rearrangement uses TRBV29-1 and TRBJ1-5; D is unclear. With 5 bases removed from V and 4 bases from J, the gap between germline ends came to 12 bases. The CDR3 totals 13 residues. CDR1 is SQVTM, CDR2 ANQGSEA, per germline. The CDR3: CSVSENLNQPQHF. DNA for the CDR3: TGCAGCGTTTCAGAGAATCTTAATCAGCCCCAGCATTTT.